This TCR beta chain emerged from a study of control samples from healthy donors and cancer patients. The CDR3 extends over 16 amino acids. Germline assignment: CDR1 MNHEY and CDR2 SVGEGT. Losses at the gene ends were 2 bases for V and 2 bases for J; bases not matched to a gene: 4. Sequencing was performed with immunoSEQ multiplex PCR; in TCRdb, only in-frame clones are kept and a portion is missing. Among tens of thousands of clones, about 86% were seen once, and the ten largest hold roughly 1.2%. What was sequenced was blood. The genes are TRBV6-2 or TRBV6-3 and TRBJ2-5, with 11 nucleotides matching TRBD2. This TCR derives from a woman aged 45-60 years in good health. The chain's CDR3 is CASSYGASGRQETQYF. For the CDR3, the DNA is TGTGCCAGCAGTTACGGGGCTAGCGGGAGGCAAGAGACCCAGTACTTC.